This T cell receptor beta chain was recorded in a study of T cell changes during pregnancy in multiple sclerosis. Assay used: immunoSEQ multiplex PCR; TCRdb lists only in-frame clones, some missing. The sample includes tens of thousands of clones, approximately 92% of them seen just once. The TCR was taken from a female donor with multiple sclerosis, enrolled in a pregnancy study. The sequencing here drew on peripheral blood, taken after pregnancy.

CDR3 in DNA: TGCGCCAGCAGCCAAGTAGGATCCAGCGGGGCTCAGTACTTC. Amino acid sequence: CASSQVGSSGAQYF. The V call is TRBV4-3, the J call TRBJ2-7; 7 bases agree with TRBD2. Per germline, CDR1 LGHNA and CDR2 YSLEER. There are 14 residues in the CDR3. J lost 10 bases, V lost 1 base, and 10 bases had no gene match.